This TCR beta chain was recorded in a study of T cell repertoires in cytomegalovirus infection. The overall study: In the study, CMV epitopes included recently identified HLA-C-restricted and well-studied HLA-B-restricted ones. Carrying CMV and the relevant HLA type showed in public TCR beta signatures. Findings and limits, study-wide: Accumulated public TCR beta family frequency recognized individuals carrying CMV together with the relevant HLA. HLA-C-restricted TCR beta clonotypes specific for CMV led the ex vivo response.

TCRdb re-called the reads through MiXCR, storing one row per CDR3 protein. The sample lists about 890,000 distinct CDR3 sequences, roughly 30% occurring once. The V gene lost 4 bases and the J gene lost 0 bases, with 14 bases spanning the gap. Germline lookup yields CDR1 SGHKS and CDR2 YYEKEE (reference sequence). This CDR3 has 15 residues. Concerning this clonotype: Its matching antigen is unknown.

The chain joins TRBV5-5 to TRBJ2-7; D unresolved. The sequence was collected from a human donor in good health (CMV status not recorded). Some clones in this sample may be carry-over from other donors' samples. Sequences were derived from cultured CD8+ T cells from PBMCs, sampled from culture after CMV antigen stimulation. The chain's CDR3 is CASSPEIASSYEQYF. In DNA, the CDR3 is TGTGCCAGCAGCCCCGAGATCGCGAGCTCCTACGAGCAGTACTTC.